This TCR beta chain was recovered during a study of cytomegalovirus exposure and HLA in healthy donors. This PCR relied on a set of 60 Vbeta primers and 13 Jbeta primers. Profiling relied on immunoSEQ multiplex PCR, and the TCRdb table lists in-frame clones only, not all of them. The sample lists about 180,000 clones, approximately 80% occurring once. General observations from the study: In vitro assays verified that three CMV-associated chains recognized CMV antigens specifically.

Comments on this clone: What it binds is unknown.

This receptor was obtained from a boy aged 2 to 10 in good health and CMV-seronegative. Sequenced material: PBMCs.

CDR3 DNA sequence: TGTGCCAGCAGTTACGGGACACTCATTCGCACCGGTGGGGCCAACGTCCTGACTTTC. It translates to CASSYGTLIRTGGANVLTF. The rearrangement uses TRBV5-6 and TRBJ2-6; D may be TRBD1 (6 bases). V lost 5 bases and J 3 bases, leaving 24 bases between the germline ends. CDR3 size: 19 residues. Germline lookup yields CDR1 SGHDT and CDR2 YYEEEE.